The next 14 T cell receptor beta chains were all read from a single sample in a study of PD-1 blockade in classical Hodgkin lymphoma. Some clones are missing from TCRdb's copy, which holds only in-frame ones; the method was immunoSEQ multiplex PCR. The table records around 21,000 clones, about 68% of them present only once. Relapse was seen in all patients after autologous stem cell transplantation, and brentuximab vedotin exposure was variable. Sequencing was performed on peripheral blood mononuclear cells (PBMCs), taken at baseline. These receptors all come from a human donor with classical Hodgkin lymphoma.

This chain links TRBV7-6 with TRBJ1-5, with D possibly matching TRBD1 (6 bases). The V gene's germline CDR1 is SGHVS and CDR2 FNYEAQ. The V end was cut by 11 bases, the J end by 0 bases, with 20 bases between. The CDR3 contains 16 residues. Here the CDR3 reads CASSSGAGNSNQPQHF. The CDR3 region has the DNA TGTGCCTCCTCGTCAGGGGCGGGAAATAGCAATCAGCCCCAGCATTTT.

The genes are TRBV11-2 and TRBJ2-7; 9 nucleotides align to TRBD1. CDR3 length: 14 residues. The J segment lost 0 bases and the V segment lost 6 bases, leaving 3 bases of the junction unmatched. From germline, CDR1 is SGHAT and CDR2 FQNNGV. The CDR3 sequence: CASSGTGSSYEQYF. The CDR3 DNA reads as TGTGCCAGCAGTGGGACAGGGAGCTCCTACGAGCAGTACTTC.

The sample holds many counts of this clone. V usage is TRBV6-6 and J usage is TRBJ1-4; 8 nucleotides line up with TRBD1. In germline, CDR1 is MNHNY, CDR2 SVGAGI (reference sequence). J gave up 3 bases and V 6 bases, and 6 bases lay outside the gene matches. The CDR3 is 15 amino acids. Here the CDR3 DNA reads TGTGCCAGCAGAGACAGGACAGGGCCTAATGAAAAACTGTTTTTT. This gives the protein CASRDRTGPNEKLFF.

The sample holds one count of this clone. The chain has TRBV6-5 and TRBJ2-5; a possible D gene is TRBD2 (7 bases). Per germline, CDR1 MNHEY and CDR2 SVGAGI. The CDR3 is made up of 14 amino acids. V was cut by 6 bases and J by 1 base, with 12 bases left in between. This CDR3 reads CASRGGQSQETQYF. The CDR3 coding sequence is TGTGCCAGCAGGGGGGGGCAGAGCCAAGAGACCCAGTACTTC.

J is TRBJ2-5 and V is TRBV19, with unresolved D. This CDR3 has 13 residues. CDR1 and CDR2 (germline): LNHDA, SQIVND (reference sequence). V lost 0 bases to trimming and J lost 9 bases, with 11 bases between them. The CDR3: CASSIDGPYAQYF. CDR3 DNA: TGTGCCAGTAGTATAGATGGCCCCTACGCCCAGTACTTC.

This clone appeared a few times. The chain uses TRBV11-3 and TRBJ2-5, with D possibly TRBD1 on 6 matching bases. The germline CDR1 and CDR2 sequences are SGHNT and YENEEA. Trimming stripped 0 bases from V and 4 bases from J, with 6 bases between. The CDR3 covers 13 residues. CDR3 protein: CASSLEGAETQYF. CDR3 in DNA: TGTGCCAGCAGCTTAGAGGGGGCAGAGACCCAGTACTTC.

By proportion, this clone is medium-sized. CDR3 DNA: TGTGCCAGCAGCTTAGCCGCTGGGACGGGCAATCAGCCCCAGCATTTT. Its translation: CASSLAAGTGNQPQHF. The chain couples TRBV7-6 to TRBJ1-5, with D possibly matching TRBD1 (5 bases). This CDR3 is 16 amino acids long. The germline gives CDR1 SGHVS, CDR2 FNYEAQ. V was shortened by 0 bases and J by 2 bases, with 11 bases between the two germline ends.

The V gene is TRBV6-5, the J gene TRBJ2-3; D not resolved. Per germline, CDR1 MNHEY and CDR2 SVGAGI. This CDR3 is 11 amino acids long. V dropped 1 base and J dropped 6 bases, with 2 bases sitting between them. CDR3 in amino acids: CASSYLDTQYF. DNA of the CDR3: TGTGCCAGCAGTTACTTGGATACGCAGTATTTT.

This clone has only a few counts. V is TRBV2 and J is TRBJ1-2; D is ambiguous. Germline CDR1 is SNHLY and CDR2 is FYNNEI. With 4 bases removed from V and 10 bases from J, the gap between germline ends came to 13 bases. CDR3 length: 12 residues. CDR3 sequence: CASSGGLASYTF. Here the CDR3 DNA reads TGTGCCAGCAGTGGAGGACTGGCCTCCTACACCTTC.

The chain combines TRBV5-4 with TRBJ2-3; 9 bases are a match to TRBD1. The CDR3 has 14 residues. CDR1 SGHNT and CDR2 YYREEE come from the germline V gene (reference sequence). V was clipped by 3 bases and J by 4 bases; unmatched bases: 3. CDR3 bases: TGTGCCAGCAGCTGGGGACAGGGTGCAGATACGCAGTATTTT. This codes for CASSWGQGADTQYF. Full variable domain (rest looked up from reference TRBV5-4 and TRBJ2-3): ETGVTQSPTHLIKTRGQQVTLRCSSQSGHNTVSWYQQALGQGPQFIFQYYREEENGRGNFPPRFSGLQFPNYSSELNVNALELDDSALYLCASSWGQGADTQYFGPGTRLTVL.

V and J are TRBV5-1 and TRBJ1-3; TRBD1 agrees at 8 bases. The CDR3 covers 20 residues. Looked up from germline, CDR1 is SGHRS and CDR2 is YFSETQ. Trimming at V came to 1 base and at J to 0 bases, leaving 15 bases not matched to a gene. The CDR3 DNA is TGCGCCAGCAGCTTGACTTTCACGGACAGGGAGGACAACTCTGGAAACACCATATATTTT. This translates into CASSLTFTDREDNSGNTIYF. The entire variable domain, with the rest obtained from reference TRBV5-1 and TRBJ1-3, is as follows: KAGVTQTPRYLIKTRGQQVTLSCSPISGHRSVSWYQQTPGQGLQFLFEYFSETQRNKGNFPGRFSGRQFSNSRSEMNVSTLELGDSALYLCASSLTFTDREDNSGNTIYFGEGSWLTVV.

Notes on this clone: At one end the junction does not follow the germline gene, possibly because of a read error. V is TRBV30 and J is TRBJ1-6; D is perhaps TRBD1 (5 bases). The CDR3 length is 14 residues. Germline CDR1 reads GTSNPN; CDR2 reads SVGIG (reference sequence). CDR3 sequence (DNA): TGTGCCCGGAGTCCCGGCAGGGACGGGTCACCCCTCCACTTT. This translates into CARSPGRDGSPLHF. The full variable domain, completed using reference TRBV30 and TRBJ1-6, is SQTIHQWPATLVQPVGSPLSLECTVEGTSNPNLYWYRQAAGRGLQLLFYSVGIGQISSEVPQNLSASRPQDRQFILSSKKLLLSDSGFYLCARSPGRDGSPLHFGNGTRLTVT.

The chain uses TRBV5-5 and TRBJ2-7; D is perhaps TRBD1 (6 bases). This CDR3 region has 15 residues. Germline-derived CDR1 and CDR2 are SGHKS and YYEKEE (reference sequence). V lost 2 bases, J lost 5 bases, and 17 bases lay in between. The CDR3 nucleotides read TGTGCCAGCAGCTTACCTCTGGGCAGGGGACACGAGCAGTACTTC. Encoded protein: CASSLPLGRGHEQYF. The full variable domain, completed using reference TRBV5-5 and TRBJ2-7, is DAGVTQSPTHLIKTRGQQVTLRCSPISGHKSVSWYQQVLGQGPQFIFQYYEKEERGRGNFPDRFSARQFPNYSSELNVNALLLGDSALYLCASSLPLGRGHEQYFGPGTRLTVT.

Only a few counts were recorded for this clone. This chain uses TRBV6-1 with TRBJ1-1; TRBD1 matches at 9 bases. The CDR3 loop spans 12 amino acids. Germline V gives CDR1 MNHNS, CDR2 SASEGT. V was clipped by 8 bases and J by 3 bases; unmatched bases: 1. CDR3: CASGDRDTEAFF. The CDR3 DNA is TGTGCCAGCGGGGACAGGGACACTGAAGCTTTCTTT.